These T cell receptor beta chains were read from a single sample in a study of T cell changes during pregnancy in multiple sclerosis. The table came from immunoSEQ multiplex PCR; TCRdb's copy has only in-frame clones and leaves some out. The sample records 90,000 to 150,000 clones, under 95% being singletons. Sample: peripheral blood, taken before pregnancy. These receptors all come from a female donor with multiple sclerosis, enrolled in a pregnancy study. Both conserved end residues are part of each CDR3. Fields, in order: V gene, clone size, J gene, D gene, CDR3 DNA, CDR3 protein. A D gene is named only where the DNA matches it firmly. Clone size appears in some rows only: once, few, many, or a class for an expanded clone.

>TRBV27|.|TRBJ2-6|.
TGTGCCAGCAGTCTCTCTTCTGGGGCCAACGTCCTGACTTTC
CASSLSSGANVLTF
>TRBV7-2|.|TRBJ2-5|.
TGTGCCAGCAGCTTAGCGGCTAGAAGTATTCAAGAGACCCAGTACTTC
CASSLAARSIQETQYF
>TRBV6-5|once|TRBJ1-5|.
TGTGCCAGCAGTGCCCAGGGCTTTCAGCCCCAGCATTTT
CASSAQGFQPQHF
>TRBV11-2|.|TRBJ2-1|.
TGTGCCAGCAGCTTGGGCAGGGGTGAGGTTTACAATGAGCAGTTCTTC
CASSLGRGEVYNEQFF
>TRBV11-2|.|TRBJ1-2|TRBD1
TGTGCCAGCAGCTCTAACAGGGGGCATCACTATGGCTACACCTTC
CASSSNRGHHYGYTF
>TRBV11-2|few|TRBJ1-1|.
TGTGCCAGCAGCTTGGCAGTTTACACTGAAGCTTTCTTT
CASSLAVYTEAFF
>TRBV6-1|.|TRBJ1-2|.
TGTGCCAGCAGTGAAGTGGGAGGGATCTCAATTGGCTACACCTTC
CASSEVGGISIGYTF
>TRBV11-2|.|TRBJ1-2|.
TGTGCCAGCAGCAACAGGGTCGGCTACACCTTC
CASSNRVGYTF
>TRBV19|.|TRBJ2-3|TRBD2
TGTGCCAGTGGTGGTAGCGGGGGATACACAGATACGCAGTATTTT
CASGGSGGYTDTQYF
>TRBV5-1|.|TRBJ2-7|.
TGCGCCAGCAGCTTGACAGCCCTCGGCGAGCAGTACTTC
CASSLTALGEQYF
>TRBV19|.|TRBJ1-2|.
TGTGCCAGTAGATACACACTATCTAACTATGGCTACACCTTC
CASRYTLSNYGYTF
>TRBV29-1|.|TRBJ2-7|.
TGCAGCGTCGCGCGTGGCTACGAGCAGTACTTC
CSVARGYEQYF
>TRBV6-1|.|TRBJ2-3|TRBD1
TGTGCCAGCAGTGACGGGACAGGGGCGGTAGATACGCAGTATTTT
CASSDGTGAVDTQYF
>TRBV9|.|TRBJ1-5|.
TGTGCCAGCAGCCCGGGGGGGGATCAGCCCCAGCATTTT
CASSPGGDQPQHF
>TRBV10-1|.|TRBJ2-3|TRBD2
TGCGCCAGCAGTGGGACTAGGATTATAGATACGCAGTATTTT
CASSGTRIIDTQYF
>TRBV14|.|TRBJ1-2|.
TGTGCCAGCAGCCAAGGCCAACAGGCTCACTATGGCTACACCTTC
CASSQGQQAHYGYTF
>TRBV9|.|TRBJ2-1|TRBD2
TGTGCCAGCAGCGTGGGTGGCGGGAGTGGCAATGAGCAGTTCTTC
CASSVGGGSGNEQFF
>TRBV19|.|TRBJ2-3|TRBD2
TGTGCCAGTCATAGCGGGAGGACCACAGATACGCAGTATTTT
CASHSGRTTDTQYF
>TRBV10-3|.|TRBJ2-4|.
TGTGCCATCAGTGACCCCTCCGGTGGAAACATTCAGTACTTC
CAISDPSGGNIQYF
>TRBV9|.|TRBJ2-1|TRBD2
TGTGCCAGCAGCGTAGGCGGGAGCGTCAGCTCCTACAATGAGCAGTTCTTC
CASSVGGSVSSYNEQFF
>TRBV14|.|TRBJ2-7|TRBD1
TGTGCCAGCAGCCATGGGGGTAACAGGGGGAGCTACGAGCAGTACTTC
CASSHGGNRGSYEQYF
>TRBV7-9|.|TRBJ1-3|.
TGTGCCAGCAGCTCCACCAGGGCCCTCGGAAACACCATATATTTT
CASSSTRALGNTIYF
>TRBV4-1|once|TRBJ2-7|.
TGCGCCAGCAGCCAAGCTTTCACTAGAGACTACGAGCAGTACTTC
CASSQAFTRDYEQYF
>TRBV11-2|.|TRBJ2-7|TRBD1
TGTGCCAGCAGCTCCGTACAGGGGGTCTCCTACGAGCAGTACTTC
CASSSVQGVSYEQYF
>TRBV7-7|.|TRBJ2-5|TRBD1
TGTGCCAGCAGCCCCCGGGACAGAGAGACCCAGTACTTC
CASSPRDRETQYF
>TRBV5-5|.|TRBJ1-4|.
TGTGCCAGCAGCTTAGTCGGTGAAAAACTGTTTTTT
CASSLVGEKLFF
>TRBV6-1|.|TRBJ1-2|.
TGTGCCAGCAGTAGTGAACTCTCCAGGGGTAACACCTTC
CASSSELSRGNTF
>TRBV6-6|.|TRBJ1-4|.
TGTGCCAGCAGGAGGGGGATAGGTGAAAAACTGTTTTTT
CASRRGIGEKLFF